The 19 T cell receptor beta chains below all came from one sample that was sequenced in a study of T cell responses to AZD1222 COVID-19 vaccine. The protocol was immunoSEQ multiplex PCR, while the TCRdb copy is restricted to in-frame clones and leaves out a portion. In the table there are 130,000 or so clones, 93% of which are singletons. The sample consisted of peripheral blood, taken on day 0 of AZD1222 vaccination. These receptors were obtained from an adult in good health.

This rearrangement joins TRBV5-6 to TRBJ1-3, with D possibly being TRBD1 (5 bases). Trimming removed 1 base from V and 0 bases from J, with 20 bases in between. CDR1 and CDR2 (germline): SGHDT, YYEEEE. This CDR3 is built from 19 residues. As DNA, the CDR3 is TGTGCCAGCAGCTTGTACAGGTTCACCACTACATACTCTGGAAACACCATATATTTT. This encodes CASSLYRFTTTYSGNTIYF.

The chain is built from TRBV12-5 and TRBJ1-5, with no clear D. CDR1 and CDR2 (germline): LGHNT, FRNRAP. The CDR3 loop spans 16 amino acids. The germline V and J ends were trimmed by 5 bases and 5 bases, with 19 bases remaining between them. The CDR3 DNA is TGTGCTAGTGGTCCAGGACTGGAAAGGTTATATCAGCCCCAGCATTTT. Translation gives CASGPGLERLYQPQHF.

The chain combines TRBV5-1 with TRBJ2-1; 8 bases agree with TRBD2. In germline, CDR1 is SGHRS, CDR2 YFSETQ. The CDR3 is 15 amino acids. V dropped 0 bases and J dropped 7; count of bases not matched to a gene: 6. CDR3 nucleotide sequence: TGCGCCAGCAGCTTGGAATCGGGGGGGCTTAATGAGCAGTTCTTC. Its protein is CASSLESGGLNEQFF.

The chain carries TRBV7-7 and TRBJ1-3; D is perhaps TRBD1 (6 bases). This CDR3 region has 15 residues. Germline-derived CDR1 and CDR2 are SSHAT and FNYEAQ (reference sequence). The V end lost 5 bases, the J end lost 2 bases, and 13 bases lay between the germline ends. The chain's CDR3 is CASSPGTNPGNTIYF. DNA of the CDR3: TGTGCCAGCAGCCCGGGGACAAACCCTGGAAACACCATATATTTT.

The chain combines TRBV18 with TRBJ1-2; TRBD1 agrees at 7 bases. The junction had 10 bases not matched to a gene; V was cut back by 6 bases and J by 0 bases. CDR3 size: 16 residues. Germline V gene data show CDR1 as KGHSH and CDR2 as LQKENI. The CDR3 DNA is TGTGCCAGCTCCCAGAACCGGGACAGATCTAACTATGGCTACACCTTC. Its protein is CASSQNRDRSNYGYTF. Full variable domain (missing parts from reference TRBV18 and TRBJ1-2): NAGVMQNPRHLVRRRGQEARLRCSPMKGHSHVYWYRQLPEEGLKFMVYLQKENIIDESGMPKERFSAEFPKEGPSILRIQQVVRGDSAAYFCASSQNRDRSNYGYTFGSGTRLTVV.

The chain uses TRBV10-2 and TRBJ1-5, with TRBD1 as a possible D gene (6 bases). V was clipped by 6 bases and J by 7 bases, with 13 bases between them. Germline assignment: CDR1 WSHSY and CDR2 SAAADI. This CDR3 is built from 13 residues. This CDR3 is CASSQQGEQPQHF. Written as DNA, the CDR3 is TGCGCCAGCAGCCAACAGGGTGAACAGCCCCAGCATTTT.

CDR3 protein: CASSLLSTEAFF. The CDR3 DNA sequence: TGTGCCAGCAGCTTATTAAGCACTGAAGCTTTCTTT. The gene calls are TRBV5-6 and TRBJ1-1; D is unresolved. V was trimmed by 2 bases and J by 4 bases, leaving 6 bases between them. This CDR3 is 12 amino acids long. CDR1 is SGHDT and CDR2 is YYEEEE in the germline V gene.

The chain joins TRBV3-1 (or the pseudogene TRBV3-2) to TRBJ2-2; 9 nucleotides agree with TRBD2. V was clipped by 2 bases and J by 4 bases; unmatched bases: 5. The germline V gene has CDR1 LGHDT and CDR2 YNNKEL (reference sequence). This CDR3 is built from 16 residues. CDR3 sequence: CASSQSSGVGTGELFF. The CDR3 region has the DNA TGTGCCAGCAGCCAATCTAGCGGGGTAGGCACCGGGGAGCTGTTTTTT.

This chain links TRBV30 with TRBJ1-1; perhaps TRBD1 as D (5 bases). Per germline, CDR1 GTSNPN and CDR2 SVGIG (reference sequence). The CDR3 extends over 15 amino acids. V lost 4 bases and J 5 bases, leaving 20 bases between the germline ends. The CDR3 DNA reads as TGTGCCTGGAACCGGGACGGCAGGATGGGGACTGAAGCTTTCTTT. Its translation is CAWNRDGRMGTEAFF.

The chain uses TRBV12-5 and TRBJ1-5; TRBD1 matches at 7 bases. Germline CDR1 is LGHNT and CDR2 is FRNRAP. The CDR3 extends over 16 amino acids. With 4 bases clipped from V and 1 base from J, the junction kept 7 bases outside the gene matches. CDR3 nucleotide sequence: TGTGCTAGTGGTTCGCATAGGGGGCAGAGCAATCAGCCCCAGCATTTT. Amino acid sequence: CASGSHRGQSNQPQHF.

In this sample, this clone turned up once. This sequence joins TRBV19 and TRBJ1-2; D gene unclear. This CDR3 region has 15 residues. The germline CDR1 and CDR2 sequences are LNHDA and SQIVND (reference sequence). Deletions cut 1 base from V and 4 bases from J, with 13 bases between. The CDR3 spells CASSIGIGQPYGYTF. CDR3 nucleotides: TGTGCCAGTAGTATAGGGATAGGGCAGCCCTATGGCTACACCTTC.

The chain's CDR3 is CASSLEGVNGYTF. CDR3 bases: TGCGCCAGCAGCTTGGAGGGGGTAAATGGCTACACCTTC. V usage is TRBV5-1 and J usage is TRBJ1-2; tentative D call: TRBD1 (6 bases). Looked up from germline, CDR1 is SGHRS and CDR2 is YFSETQ. The CDR3 contains 13 residues. V gave up 0 bases and J gave up 6 bases, with 9 bases separating them.

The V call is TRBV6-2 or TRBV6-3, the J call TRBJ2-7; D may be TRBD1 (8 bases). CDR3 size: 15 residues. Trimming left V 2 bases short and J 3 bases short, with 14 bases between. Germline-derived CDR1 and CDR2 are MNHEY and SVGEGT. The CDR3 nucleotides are TGTGCCAGCAGTTACCGGACAGGGAGGGGCTACGAGCAGTACTTC. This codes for CASSYRTGRGYEQYF.

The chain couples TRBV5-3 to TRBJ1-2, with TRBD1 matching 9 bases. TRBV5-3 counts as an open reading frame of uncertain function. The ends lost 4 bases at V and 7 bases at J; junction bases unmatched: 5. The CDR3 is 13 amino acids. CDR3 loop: CARSTDRGFGYTF. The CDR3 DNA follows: TGTGCCAGAAGCACGGACAGGGGATTTGGCTACACCTTC.

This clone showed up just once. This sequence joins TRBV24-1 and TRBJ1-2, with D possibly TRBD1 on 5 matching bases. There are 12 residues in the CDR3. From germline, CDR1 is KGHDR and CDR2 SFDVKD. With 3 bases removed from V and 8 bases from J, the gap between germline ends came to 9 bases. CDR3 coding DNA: TGTGCCACCAGTGATCAGGGCAGAGGCTACACCTTC. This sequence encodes CATSDQGRGYTF.

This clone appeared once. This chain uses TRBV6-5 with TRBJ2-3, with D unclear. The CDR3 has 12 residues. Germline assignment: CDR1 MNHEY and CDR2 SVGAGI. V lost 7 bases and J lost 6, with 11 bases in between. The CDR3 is CASTPGTDTQYF. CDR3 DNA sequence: TGTGCCAGCACACCTGGTACGGATACGCAGTATTTT.

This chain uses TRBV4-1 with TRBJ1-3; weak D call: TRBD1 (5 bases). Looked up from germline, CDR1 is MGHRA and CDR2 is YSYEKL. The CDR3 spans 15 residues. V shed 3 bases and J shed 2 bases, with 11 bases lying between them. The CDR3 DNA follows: TGCGCCAGCAGCCAGATACAGGTAACTGGAAACACCATATATTTT. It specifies CASSQIQVTGNTIYF.

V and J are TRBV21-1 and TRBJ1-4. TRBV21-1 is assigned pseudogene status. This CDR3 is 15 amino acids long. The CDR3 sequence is CASSKEYGVSEKLFF. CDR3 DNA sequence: TGTGCCAGCAGCAAAGAGTATGGGGTAAGCGAAAAACTGTTTTTT.

CDR3 coding DNA: TGTGCCAGCAGCTCGGACAGCCAAGAGACCCAGTACTTC. It specifies CASSSDSQETQYF. This chain joins TRBV27 and TRBJ2-5; D is possibly TRBD1 (6 bases). CDR3 length equals 13 residues. Between the trimmed V and J ends, which lost 6 bases and 1 base, there was a span of 9 bases. Germline CDR1 reads MNHEY; CDR2 reads SMNVEV (reference sequence).